This record concerns one TCR beta chain sequence. The antigen remains undetermined. This sample was taken from a study of cytomegalovirus exposure and HLA in healthy donors. The CDR3 is 14 amino acids. V lost 7 bases and J 3 bases, leaving 15 bases between the germline ends. Germline CDR1 is SQVTM and CDR2 is ANQGSEA. The PCR had 60 Vbeta and 13 Jbeta primers. Sequencing was performed with immunoSEQ multiplex PCR; in TCRdb, only in-frame clones are kept and a portion is missing. The sample lists roughly 110,000 clones; over 65% were seen once. Donors counted as nominally healthy when sampled, yet unrecorded immune exposures were likely. General study findings and limits: Indistinguishable V segments, including TRBV6-2 and TRBV6-3, were excluded. A list of around 150 TCR beta chains associated with cytomegalovirus was given. It was reportedly the case that the classifier diagnosed cytomegalovirus status with high specificity and sensitivity.

Specimen: PBMCs. This receptor was obtained from a woman aged 25 to 39 in good health and CMV-seronegative. The chain uses TRBV29-1 and TRBJ2-2; perhaps TRBD1 as D (6 bases). This CDR3 reads CSAWTDVDTGELFF. The CDR3 DNA reads as TGCAGCGCCTGGACAGATGTTGACACCGGGGAGCTGTTTTTT.